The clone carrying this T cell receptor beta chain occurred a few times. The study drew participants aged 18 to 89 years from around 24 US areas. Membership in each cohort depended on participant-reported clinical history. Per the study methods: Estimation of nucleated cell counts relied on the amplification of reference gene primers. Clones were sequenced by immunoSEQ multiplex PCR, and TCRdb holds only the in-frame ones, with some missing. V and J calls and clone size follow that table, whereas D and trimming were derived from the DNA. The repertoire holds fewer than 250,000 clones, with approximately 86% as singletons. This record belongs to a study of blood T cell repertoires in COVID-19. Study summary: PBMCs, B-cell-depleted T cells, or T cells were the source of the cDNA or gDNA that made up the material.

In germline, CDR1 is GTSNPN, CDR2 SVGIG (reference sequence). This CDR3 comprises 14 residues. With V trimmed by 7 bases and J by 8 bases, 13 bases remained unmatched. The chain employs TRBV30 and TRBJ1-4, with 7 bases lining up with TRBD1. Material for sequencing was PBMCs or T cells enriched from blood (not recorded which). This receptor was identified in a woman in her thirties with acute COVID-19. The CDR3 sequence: CASTLQGVREKLFF. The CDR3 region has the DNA TGTGCCTCAACCCTCCAGGGGGTGAGGGAAAAACTGTTTTTT.